Following are 11 T cell receptor beta chains from one sample sequenced in a study of blood T cell repertoires in COVID-19. Profiling relied on immunoSEQ multiplex PCR, and the TCRdb table lists in-frame clones only, not all of them. The table shows around 74,000 clones, with 70% to 90% occurring only once. Sequences were obtained from peripheral blood. These receptors came from a man aged 50 to 60 with active COVID-19.

This clone was detected only once. The chain is built from TRBV5-1 and TRBJ2-2, with 10 bases identical to TRBD2. The germline V gene encodes CDR1 SGHRS and CDR2 YFSETQ. The CDR3 sequence is 15 residues long. V gave up 5 bases and J gave up 7 bases; unmatched junction bases: 8. CDR3 region: CASRSGRAAGGELFF. The DNA of the CDR3 is TGCGCCAGCAGAAGCGGGAGGGCCGCAGGCGGGGAGCTGTTTTTT.

This clone occurred once. The V call is TRBV6-6, the J call TRBJ2-7; the D gene is possibly TRBD2 (6 bases). V lost 5 bases to trimming and J lost 1 base, with 21 bases between them. The CDR3 extends over 17 amino acids. Germline V gives CDR1 MNHNY, CDR2 SVGAGI (reference sequence). In nucleotides, the CDR3 is TGTGCCAGCAGTCTTCCCATAGCGGAGGCTCTATCCTACGAGCAGTACTTC. This translates into CASSLPIAEALSYEQYF.

J is TRBJ1-5 and V is TRBV4-3; 7 positions agree with TRBD1. CDR1 and CDR2 from the germline V gene are LGHNA and YSLEER. V was clipped by 3 bases and J by 4 bases; unmatched bases: 12. CDR3 length equals 17 residues. For the CDR3, the DNA is TGCGCCAGCAGCCAGAAAGGGGACAGACATCTAAATCAGCCCCAGCATTTT. Its translation is CASSQKGDRHLNQPQHF.

This clone appeared a single time. This sequence joins TRBV10-3 and TRBJ1-5, with 9 bases identical to TRBD1. This CDR3 is built from 14 residues. With V trimmed by 6 bases and J by 5 bases, 5 bases remained unmatched. CDR1 and CDR2 (germline): ENHRY, SYGVKD. The CDR3, as DNA: TGTGCCATCAGCGAACAGGGGGCCCATCAGCCCCAGCATTTT. This encodes CAISEQGAHQPQHF.

In this sample, this clone turned up once. The V call is TRBV7-9, the J call TRBJ2-1; 8 bases are shared with TRBD2. Germline V lookup: CDR1 SEHNR, CDR2 FQNEAQ (reference sequence). J gave up 8 bases and V 6 bases, and 12 bases lay outside the gene matches. The CDR3 has 15 amino acids. CDR3: CASRKTSGYSHEQFF. CDR3 DNA sequence: TGTGCCAGCAGAAAAACTAGCGGTTACAGCCATGAGCAGTTCTTC.

The chain links TRBV4-2 to TRBJ1-4; TRBD1 matches at 9 bases. The V and J ends lost 8 bases and 8 bases, in that order; junction bases with no gene match: 9. The CDR3 runs 14 residues. Germline lookup yields CDR1 LGHNA and CDR2 YNFKEQ. The chain's CDR3 is CASGTGGLGEKLFF. The CDR3 DNA reads as TGTGCCAGCGGCACAGGGGGCCTGGGAGAAAAACTGTTTTTT.

V is TRBV7-8 and J is TRBJ2-2; 14 bases are shared with TRBD2. The length of the CDR3 is 18 residues. The germline CDR1 and CDR2 sequences are SGHVS and FQNEAQ. Trimming removed 3 bases from V and 6 bases from J; junction bases left unmatched: 9. This chain's CDR3 is CASSLGLAGAIGPGELFF. As DNA, the CDR3 is TGTGCCAGCAGCTTGGGACTAGCGGGGGCCATTGGACCCGGGGAGCTGTTTTTT.

The chain couples TRBV27 to TRBJ1-4; D possibly corresponds to TRBD1 (5 bases). CDR1 is MNHEY, CDR2 SMNVEV, per germline (reference sequence). V dropped 2 bases and J dropped 4 bases, with 14 bases sitting between them. CDR3 length: 16 residues. CDR3: CASSLGPGRDNEKLFF. CDR3 sequence (DNA): TGTGCCAGCAGTTTAGGGCCCGGCAGGGATAATGAAAAACTGTTTTTT.

This clone appeared a single time. This chain links TRBV6-5 with TRBJ2-5; 7 nucleotides align to TRBD2. The CDR3 covers 14 residues. V lost 0 bases to trimming and J lost 4 bases; unmatched junction nucleotides: 2. Per the germline V gene, CDR1 is MNHEY and CDR2 is SVGAGI. The CDR3 DNA is TGTGCCAGCAGTTACTCGACGGGGGGAGAGACCCAGTACTTC. Its protein is CASSYSTGGETQYF.

This clone has just one count. This rearrangement joins TRBV29-1 to TRBJ1-2; maybe TRBD1 (6 bases). The V and J ends lost 0 bases and 4 bases respectively, with 12 bases between them. CDR1 and CDR2 from the germline V gene are SQVTM and ANQGSEA. The CDR3 is 14 amino acids. CDR3 bases: TGCAGCGTTGAAGATCCAGGGGTGAGCTATGGCTACACCTTC. The encoded protein is CSVEDPGVSYGYTF.

This chain joins TRBV14 and TRBJ2-7, with TRBD2 identical over 10 bases. CDR1 and CDR2 from the germline V gene are SGHDN and FVKESK. V dropped 0 bases and J dropped 2; count of bases not matched to a gene: 7. The CDR3 contains 17 residues. The DNA of the CDR3 is TGTGCCAGCAGCCAAGATCTAATAGCGGGAGGAGCCTACGAGCAGTACTTC. Encoded protein: CASSQDLIAGGAYEQYF.